This T cell receptor beta chain comes out of a study of T cells in Graves' hyperthyroidism and ophthalmopathy. The study, taken as a whole, reports: Ophthalmopathy was predicted by the model a median of about 6.5 months ahead of onset. In the analysis, a 13 V-J model separated ophthalmopathy from stable hyperthyroidism.

V was clipped by 6 bases and J by 0 bases, with 9 bases between them. This CDR3 is 12 amino acids long. Germline V lookup: CDR1 GTSNPN, CDR2 SVGIG (reference sequence). Using RNA transcripts as the source, TCR beta CDR3 regions were amplified. The HTBI primer set served for first-round RT-PCR of the TCR CDR3. TCRdb analysed the multiplex PCR reads with MiXCR anew, one entry per CDR3 protein. The sample holds approximately 530,000 distinct CDR3 sequences, 16% seen once. As to this clonotype: Its antigen is undetermined.

The specimen sequenced was blood. The V and J genes are TRBV30 and TRBJ2-7; no firm D call. The sequence came from a woman aged 18-29 years with Graves' hyperthyroidism. CDR3 coding DNA: TGTGCCTGCCGGGCCCTCTCCTACGAGCAGTACTTC. It specifies CACRALSYEQYF.